This TCR beta chain is from a study of blood T cells in healthy people across ages. A second PCR of about 7 to 12 cycles used a sample-barcoded 5' primer and a J-beta primer mix. Using its own MiXCR run on the 5' RACE reads, TCRdb lists one record per CDR3 protein. This sample yields some 1,500,000 distinct CDR3 sequences, of which roughly 43% are seen a single time; around 4% belongs to the top ten. Looked up from germline, CDR1 is DFQATT and CDR2 is SNEGSKA (reference sequence). The CDR3 has 14 amino acids. The V end lost 4 bases, the J end lost 1 base, and 11 bases lay between the germline ends. Sequencing was performed on blood. The source is a woman under 30 in good health. The chain combines TRBV20-1 with TRBJ2-1; no clear D gene. The CDR3 loop reads CSATLWASYNEQFF. CDR3 DNA: TGCAGTGCTACTCTATGGGCTTCCTACAATGAGCAGTTCTTC.